This TCR beta chain was identified during a study of shared clonotypes between healthy human individuals (TCRdb year 2020). About the investigation overall: A few men and a couple of women, aged 18 to 49 years, made up the cohort. To estimate repertoire size and how much clonotypes are shared between individuals, the study performed deep sequencing of blood TCR repertoires from a handful of healthy adults. Libraries were prepared and TCR repertoires were sequenced by different laboratories using diverse techniques, in order to increase sequencing depth and limit assay-specific biases. Per donor, three plates each were used for CD4 naive and CD4 memory, two for CD8 naive, and one for CD8 memory. Per donor, leukapheresis produced somewhere between about 0.94 and 10 billion PBMCs.

Trimming costs V 6 bases and J 9 bases, and their ends lie 12 bases apart. The CDR3 starts with the cysteine, ends with the phenylalanine, and has 13 residues. Only CDR3 DNA remains: 39 bases, in frame from the first base. In the germline V gene, CDR1 corresponds to KGHSH and CDR2 to LQKENI. On this clone: This receptor's antigen is unknown. No base quality values were provided; no much bigger clone lies one nucleotide off.

The donors were healthy, HIV-negative adults who had no recently reported acute infections or vaccinations. Only Caucasian adults living in Nashville, Tennessee, USA were represented among the donors. Magnetic negative selection was used to enrich CD4+ T cells, after which naive cells were positively selected on CD45RA and the negative fraction became the memory subset. After blood collection by leukapheresis, PBMCs were isolated using Ficoll-Histopaque density gradient centrifugation and then cryopreserved in the vapor phase of liquid nitrogen. Purity and quantity of every magnetically sorted T cell population were checked by analytical flow cytometry. Genomic DNA was isolated from every sorted fraction and measured by UV absorbance on a Nanodrop 2000c. Overall study results and their limits: Pairwise subsampling led to the expectation that sequencing depth would affect the degree of clonotype sharing among donors. About 5% of naive CD4, roughly 3.6% of naive CD8, around 2.3% of memory CD4, and roughly 0.4% of memory CD8 clonotypes were shared across a few donors. Higher generation probabilities were observed for clonotypes shared by all four sorted-subset donors than for non-shared clonotypes. Naive subsets generally had larger estimated clonotype richness than memory subsets did. Because the study included a small number of donors, the genetic and exposure-history diversity represented was limited. Even with the large sequencing depth, rarefaction of the sorted-subset datasets indicated that sequencing was incomplete. Sampling was restricted to blood, and TCR repertoires in tissue are likely to differ from TCR repertoires in blood.

Using the deep immunoSEQ assay, TCR CDR3 regions were amplified from genomic DNA by multiplex PCR. Extracted genomic DNA from each cell subset was distributed evenly across all wells of several immunoSEQ 96-well plates, and each plate was treated as a replicate. For sorted subsets, roughly 0.2 ug genomic DNA, equal to about 30,000 T cell genomes, was loaded into each replicate PCR. The purified libraries were quantified using a Qubit 3.0 fluorometer, sized with a Bioanalyzer 2100, and then quantified again using the KAPA Library Quantification kit. Every immunoSEQ 96-well plate was sequenced on a separate single-read 150-cycle Illumina NextSeq 550 flow cell. The paper's data handling went like this. Because only junctional sequences without quality scores were contained in the immunoSEQ output, filtering matching that applied to full-length reads could not be performed. Sequences were annotated with PyIR, a Python wrapper for IgBLAST v1.9, using IMGT germline references to assign V/J genes and CDR3. Reads with weak V/J assignments (E-value above 1e-6), missing CDR3, stop codons, out-of-frame junctions, or ambiguous translated residues were removed. V3J clonotypes were defined by identical inferred V gene, J gene, and CDR3 amino acid sequence. Percentage overlap between repertoires was calculated by dividing the number of shared unique clonotypes by the size of the smaller repertoire. Repertoire richness was assessed with RTK rarefaction, the Chao1 estimator, and Recon v2.1 estimates of unobserved clonotypes. For all TCRbeta clonotypes obtained by the gDNA method from a few donors, generation probabilities were computed with OLGA. Not all clones reach the TCRdb copy of this immuneACCESS table, which keeps in-frame sequences only. Checked studies attribute under half of the gap to unresolved V genes and leave the rest unexplained. Clone size and the V and J calls come from that table; the DNA yielded D and trimming. The sample table records about 1 million clones; roughly 70% of these occur just once. The top ten hold roughly 1.5% of the sample.

Sequenced material: memory CD4+ T cells sorted from blood. This sample's cell subset or site label indicates: CD45RA-negative fraction. The V and J genes are TRBV18 and TRBJ1-6; confidence is insufficient to name the D gene. The receptor's source is a young man in good health. The CDR3 loop reads CASSSVGGSPLHF. The DNA sequence is given as TGTGCCAGCTCGTCCGTGGGAGGTTCACCCCTCCACTTT. Outside the CDR3, residues come from the reference TRBV18 and TRBJ1-6 proteins, so the full variable domain is: NAGVMQNPRHLVRRRGQEARLRCSPMKGHSHVYWYRQLPEEGLKFMVYLQKENIIDESGMPKERFSAEFPKEGPSILRIQQVVRGDSAAYFCASSSVGGSPLHFGNGTRLTVT.